The entry below gives a single T cell receptor beta chain sequence along with its context. Its matching antigen is unknown. In the PCR, 60 Vbeta and 13 Jbeta primers were used. TCRdb keeps only in-frame clones here, not all; method: immunoSEQ multiplex PCR. The sample records roughly 150,000 clones, 60% to 80% being singletons. The data belong to a study of cytomegalovirus exposure and HLA in healthy donors. Study at large: An early data release held tens of millions of unique TCRs from HLA-typed donors. Study-wide results and limits: A list of around 160 TCR beta chains associated with cytomegalovirus was given. As a later analysis revealed, the rate of TCR association differed by HLA locus, with DRB1 most and HLA-C fewest.

Trimming cost V 2 bases and J 2 bases, with 3 bases left between them. Looked up from germline, CDR1 is SEHNR and CDR2 is FQNEAQ (reference sequence). The CDR3 runs to 12 residues. The V and J genes are TRBV7-9 and TRBJ2-5; the D is unclear. The TCR originated in a male donor in good health and CMV-seronegative. Sequenced sample: PBMCs. The CDR3 DNA reads as TGTGCCAGCAGCTTACAGCAAGAGACCCAGTACTTC. Encoded protein: CASSLQQETQYF.